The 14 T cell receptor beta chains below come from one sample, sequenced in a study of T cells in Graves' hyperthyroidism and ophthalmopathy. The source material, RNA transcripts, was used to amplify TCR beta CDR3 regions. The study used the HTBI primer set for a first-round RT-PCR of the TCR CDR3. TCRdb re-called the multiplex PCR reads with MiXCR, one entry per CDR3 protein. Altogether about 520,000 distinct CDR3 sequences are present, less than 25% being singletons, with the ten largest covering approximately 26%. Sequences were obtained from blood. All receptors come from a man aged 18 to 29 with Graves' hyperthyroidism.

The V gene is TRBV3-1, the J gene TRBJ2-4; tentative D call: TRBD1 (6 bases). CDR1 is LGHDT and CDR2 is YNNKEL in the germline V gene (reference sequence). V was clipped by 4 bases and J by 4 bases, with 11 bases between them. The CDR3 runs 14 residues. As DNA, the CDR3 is TGTGCCAGCAGCCTTCACAGGGATAAAAACATTCAGTACTTC. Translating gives CASSLHRDKNIQYF.

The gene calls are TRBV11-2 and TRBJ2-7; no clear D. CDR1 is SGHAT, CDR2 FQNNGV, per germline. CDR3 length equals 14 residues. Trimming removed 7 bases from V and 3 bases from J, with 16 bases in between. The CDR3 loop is CASTGPQSSYEQYF. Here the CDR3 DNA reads TGTGCCAGCACCGGACCACAATCGAGCTACGAGCAGTACTTC.

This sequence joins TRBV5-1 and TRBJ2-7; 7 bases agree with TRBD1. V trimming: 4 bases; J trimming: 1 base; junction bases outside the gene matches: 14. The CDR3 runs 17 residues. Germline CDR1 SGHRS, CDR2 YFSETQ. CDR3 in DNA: TGCGCCAGCAGCCGCTTCCGCCGGGACAGCAAATCCTACGAGCAGTACTTC. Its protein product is CASSRFRRDSKSYEQYF.

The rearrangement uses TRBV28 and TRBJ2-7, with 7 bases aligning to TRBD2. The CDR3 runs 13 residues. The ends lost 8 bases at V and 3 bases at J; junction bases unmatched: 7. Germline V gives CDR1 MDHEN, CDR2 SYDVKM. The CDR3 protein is CASGRLADYEQYF. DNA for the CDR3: TGTGCCAGCGGGCGTCTAGCGGACTACGAGCAGTACTTC.

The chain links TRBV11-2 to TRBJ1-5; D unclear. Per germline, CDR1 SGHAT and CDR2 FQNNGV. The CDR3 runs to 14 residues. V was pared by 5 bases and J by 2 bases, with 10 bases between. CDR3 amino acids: CASSPIDRNQPQHF. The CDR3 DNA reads TGTGCCAGCAGCCCCATTGATCGCAATCAGCCCCAGCATTTT.

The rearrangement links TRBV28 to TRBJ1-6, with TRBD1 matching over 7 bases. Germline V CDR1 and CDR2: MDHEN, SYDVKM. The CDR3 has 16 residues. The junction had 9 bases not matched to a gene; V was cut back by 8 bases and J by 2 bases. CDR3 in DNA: TGTGCCAGCGATGATACAGGGGAAACCTATAATTCACCCCTCCACTTT. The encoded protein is CASDDTGETYNSPLHF.

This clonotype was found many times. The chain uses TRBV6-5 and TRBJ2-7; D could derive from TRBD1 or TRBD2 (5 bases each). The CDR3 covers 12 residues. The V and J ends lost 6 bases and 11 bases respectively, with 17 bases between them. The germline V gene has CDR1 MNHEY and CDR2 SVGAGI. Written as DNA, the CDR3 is TGTGCCAGCAGAACGGGACCAGGAAGCGAGTACTTC. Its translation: CASRTGPGSEYF.

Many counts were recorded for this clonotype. The DNA for the CDR3 is TGTGCCAGCAGCTATACCCTCGACACTGAAGCTTTCTTT. Amino acids: CASSYTLDTEAFF. The chain joins TRBV11-2 to TRBJ1-1; D not certain. CDR1 is SGHAT, CDR2 FQNNGV, per germline. Trimming removed 4 bases from V and 3 bases from J, with 9 bases in between. This CDR3 contains 13 residues.

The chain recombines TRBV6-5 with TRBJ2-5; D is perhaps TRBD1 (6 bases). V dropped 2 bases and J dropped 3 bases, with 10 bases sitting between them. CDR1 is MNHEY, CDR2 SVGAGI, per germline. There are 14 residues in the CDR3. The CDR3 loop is CASSYGGGEETQYF. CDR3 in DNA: TGTGCCAGCAGTTACGGGGGCGGCGAAGAGACCCAGTACTTC.

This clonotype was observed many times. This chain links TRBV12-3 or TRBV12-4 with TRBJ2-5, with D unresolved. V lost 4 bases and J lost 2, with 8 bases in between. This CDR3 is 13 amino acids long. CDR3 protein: CASSSRTQETQYF. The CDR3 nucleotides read TGTGCCAGCAGTTCTCGCACACAAGAGACCCAGTACTTC.

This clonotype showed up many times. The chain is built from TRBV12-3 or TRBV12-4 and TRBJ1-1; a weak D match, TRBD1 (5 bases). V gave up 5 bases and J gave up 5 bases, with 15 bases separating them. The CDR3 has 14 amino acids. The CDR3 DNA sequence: TGTGCCAGCAGTACCTCCACTGGGGGGACTGAAGCTTTCTTT. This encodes CASSTSTGGTEAFF.

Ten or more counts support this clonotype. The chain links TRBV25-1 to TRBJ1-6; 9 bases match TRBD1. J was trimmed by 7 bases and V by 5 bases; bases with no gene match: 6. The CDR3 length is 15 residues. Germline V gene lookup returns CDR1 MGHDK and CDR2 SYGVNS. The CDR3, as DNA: TGTGCCAGCAGTTCGCCGGGACAGGGAAATTCACCCCTCCACTTT. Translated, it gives CASSSPGQGNSPLHF.

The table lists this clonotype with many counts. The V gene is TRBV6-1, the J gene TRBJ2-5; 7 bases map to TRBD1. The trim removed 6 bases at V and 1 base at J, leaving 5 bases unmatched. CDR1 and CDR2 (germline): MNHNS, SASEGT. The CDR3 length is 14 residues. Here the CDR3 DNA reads TGTGCCAGCAGACCGGGACAGTTCCAAGAGACCCAGTACTTC. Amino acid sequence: CASRPGQFQETQYF.

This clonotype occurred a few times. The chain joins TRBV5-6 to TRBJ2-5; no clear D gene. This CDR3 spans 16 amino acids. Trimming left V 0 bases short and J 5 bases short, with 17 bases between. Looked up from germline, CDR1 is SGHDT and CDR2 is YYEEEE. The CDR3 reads CASSLGRLPIRETQYF. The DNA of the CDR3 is TGTGCCAGCAGCTTGGGAAGACTTCCTATCAGGGAGACCCAGTACTTC.